This is a list of T cell receptor beta chains from one sample in a study of T cell responses to AZD1222 COVID-19 vaccine. Profiling relied on immunoSEQ multiplex PCR, and the TCRdb table lists in-frame clones only, not all of them. The top ten clones hold about 4% of a sample with 120,000 to 150,000 clones, 82% of them seen once. The sample consisted of peripheral blood, taken on day 0 of MenACWY control vaccination. These receptors originate from an adult in good health. Each CDR3 is given with its conserved first and last residue. Each record gives: D gene, clone size, J gene, V gene, CDR3 DNA, CDR3 protein. A D gene is named only where the DNA matches it firmly. Clone size appears in some rows only: once, few, many, or a class for an expanded clone.

- | once | TRBJ2-3 | TRBV6-4 | TGTGCCAGCAGTGCGGAGGGATACACAGATACGCAGTATTTT | CASSAEGYTDTQYF
- | few | TRBJ1-3 | TRBV6-5 | TGTGCCAGCAGCTTCTCTGGAAACACCATATATTTT | CASSFSGNTIYF
TRBD1 | - | TRBJ2-3 | TRBV19 | TGTGCCAGTAGTAAGGACAGGGGAAGAGATACGCAGTATTTT | CASSKDRGRDTQYF
TRBD1 | - | TRBJ1-1 | TRBV28 | TGTGCCAGCAGTAGACGGGACAGGGCTTTCACTGAAGCTTTCTTT | CASSRRDRAFTEAFF
TRBD1 | - | TRBJ1-6 | TRBV6-5 | TGTGCCAGCGGACAGGGGGAAGGTTCACCCCTCCACTTT | CASGQGEGSPLHF
TRBD1 | - | TRBJ2-2 | TRBV19 | TGTGCCAGTAGTCGCCGGACAGGGCACACCGGGGAGCTGTTTTTT | CASSRRTGHTGELFF
TRBD1 | - | TRBJ2-1 | TRBV18 | TGTGCCAGCTCACCGGGACAGGGGGTTCGATCGGAAACCGGTGAGCAGTTCTTC | CASSPGQGVRSETGEQFF
TRBD2 | - | TRBJ2-2 | TRBV2 | TGTGCCAGCAGTGGCCCGGGGGGGGGCACCGGGGAGCTGTTTTTT | CASSGPGGGTGELFF
- | - | TRBJ2-2 | TRBV28 | TGTGCCAGCAGTTTGTCCGGGGCCGGGAACACCGGGGAGCTGTTTTTT | CASSLSGAGNTGELFF
TRBD1 | - | TRBJ2-3 | TRBV23-1 | TGCGCCAGCAGTCCCCGTCTAGACAGGGAATGGACAGATACGCAGTATTTT | CASSPRLDREWTDTQYF
- | - | TRBJ1-4 | TRBV2 | TGTGCCAGCAGTTGGCAGGGAGTTAATGAAAAACTGTTTTTT | CASSWQGVNEKLFF
- | - | TRBJ1-2 | TRBV20-1 | TGCAGTGCTAGTGCCAGGGTCTATGGCTACACCTTC | CSASARVYGYTF
- | - | TRBJ2-1 | TRBV4-1 | TGCGCCAGCAGCCAAGATAGTGGGGGACCGTTCTTC | CASSQDSGGPFF
- | once | TRBJ1-2 | TRBV19 | TGTGCCAGTAGTAGGGGGGTGTATTCGGACTATGGCTACACCTTC | CASSRGVYSDYGYTF
TRBD1 | - | TRBJ1-1 | TRBV19 | TGTGCCAGTAGTACCCTACGGACAGGGTGGAACACTGAAGCTTTCTTT | CASSTLRTGWNTEAFF
TRBD1 | - | TRBJ1-2 | TRBV4-1 | TGCGCCAGCAGCCAAGTAGGACAGGACTACACCTTC | CASSQVGQDYTF
- | - | TRBJ1-6 | TRBV20-1 | TGCAGTGCTAGTCCAGGGCAGGTTTCACCCCTCCACTTT | CSASPGQVSPLHF
- | - | TRBJ2-2 | TRBV3-1/TRBV3-2 | TGTGCCAGCAGCAAACAGGACGTGTTGGCCGGGGAGCTGTTTTTT | CASSKQDVLAGELFF
- | few | TRBJ2-2 | TRBV7-9 | TGTGCCAGCAGCTTAGTGCCCAACACCGGGGAGCTGTTTTTT | CASSLVPNTGELFF
- | - | TRBJ2-1 | TRBV27 | TGTGCCAGCAGTTTAAAGGGACGGCTGTACAATGAGCAGTTCTTC | CASSLKGRLYNEQFF
TRBD2 | - | TRBJ2-2 | TRBV10-3 | TGTGCCATCAGTCGGACTAGCGGGGGCGACGGGGAGCTGTTTTTT | CAISRTSGGDGELFF
- | - | TRBJ1-5 | TRBV19 | TGTGCCAGTAGTATCGGCAGGGCTCGTGGTCAGCCCCAGCATTTT | CASSIGRARGQPQHF
- | - | TRBJ1-2 | TRBV10-3 | TGTGCCATCAGTGATCTCGGCCTCGAGCGTAGGTTCCACCCTAACTATGGCTACACCTTC | CAISDLGLERRFHPNYGYTF
- | - | TRBJ1-4 | TRBV7-6 | TGTGCCAGCAGCCTTGGGGGGCTCTCAACTAATGAAAAACTGTTTTTT | CASSLGGLSTNEKLFF
- | - | TRBJ1-1 | TRBV7-6 | TGTGCCAGCAGGAGACAAGATGGGAACACTGAAGCTTTCTTT | CASRRQDGNTEAFF
- | - | TRBJ1-1 | TRBV30 | TGTGCCTGGAGTCCTCCGATCATCTCCCTAAACACTGAAGCTTTCTTT | CAWSPPIISLNTEAFF
TRBD1 | once | TRBJ2-5 | TRBV10-3 | TGTGCCATCAGTCCCCAACAGGGGAAGGTGGAGACCCAGTACTTC | CAISPQQGKVETQYF
- | - | TRBJ2-7 | TRBV5-1 | TGCGCCAGCAGCTTGGGGTCGGGGGACGGTGAGCAGTACTTC | CASSLGSGDGEQYF
- | - | TRBJ2-1 | TRBV5-8 | TGTGCCAGCAGCCCAGATAGGGTGAACAATGAGCAGTTCTTC | CASSPDRVNNEQFF
- | few | TRBJ2-2 | TRBV2 | TGTGCCAGCAGGGCCGGGGAGCTGTTTTTT | CASRAGELFF
- | - | TRBJ2-3 | TRBV7-9 | TGTGCCAGCAGCCGTGCCACTCGGACAGATACGCAGTATTTT | CASSRATRTDTQYF
- | - | TRBJ1-6 | TRBV7-9 | TGTGCCAGCAGCTCCTTACGAGGGCCGAAGGGGTCACCCCTCCACTTT | CASSSLRGPKGSPLHF
- | - | TRBJ1-2 | TRBV28 | TGTGCCAGCAGCCCCATCGACTATGGCTACACCTTC | CASSPIDYGYTF
TRBD1 | once | TRBJ1-5 | TRBV6-5 | TGTGCCAGCGGAAACAGGGGGGCTAATCAGCCCCAGCATTTT | CASGNRGANQPQHF
- | few | TRBJ1-6 | TRBV19 | TGTGCCAGTAGGAAGACAGGTGCGAATTCACCCCTCCACTTT | CASRKTGANSPLHF
- | - | TRBJ2-2 | TRBV29-1 | TGCAGCGTTGGATACACCGGGGAGCTGTTTTTT | CSVGYTGELFF
- | - | TRBJ1-2 | TRBV28 | TGTGCCAGCAGCCCCCCAAGGGGCTCTAACTATGGCTACACCTTC | CASSPPRGSNYGYTF
TRBD1 | - | TRBJ2-3 | TRBV19 | TGTGCCAGTAGAGCGTTGACAGGGCCCACAGATACGCAGTATTTT | CASRALTGPTDTQYF
- | - | TRBJ1-4 | TRBV5-4 | TGTGCCAGCAGCTCCCGGGGGCAGGAAAAACTGTTTTTT | CASSSRGQEKLFF
TRBD1 | - | TRBJ1-1 | TRBV19 | TGTGCCAGTAGTCCAGGGGGTGGCACTGAAGCTTTCTTT | CASSPGGGTEAFF
TRBD2 | - | TRBJ2-1 | TRBV27 | TGTGCCAGCACCCGAGTGACTAGCGGGTCTTCCTACAATGAGCAGTTCTTC | CASTRVTSGSSYNEQFF